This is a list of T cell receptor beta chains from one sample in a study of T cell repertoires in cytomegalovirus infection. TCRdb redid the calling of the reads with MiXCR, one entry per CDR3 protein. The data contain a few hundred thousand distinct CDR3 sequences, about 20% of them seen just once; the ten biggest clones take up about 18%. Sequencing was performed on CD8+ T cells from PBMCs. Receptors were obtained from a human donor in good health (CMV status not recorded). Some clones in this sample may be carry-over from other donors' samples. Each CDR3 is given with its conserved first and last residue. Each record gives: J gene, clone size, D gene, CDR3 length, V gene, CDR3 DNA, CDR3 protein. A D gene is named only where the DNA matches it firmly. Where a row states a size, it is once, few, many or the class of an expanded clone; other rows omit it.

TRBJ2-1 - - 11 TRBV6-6 TGTGCCAGCTCGGGGGTCCATGAGCAGTTCTTC CASSGVHEQFF
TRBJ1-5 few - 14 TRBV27 TGTGCCAGCAGTTTATCAGGGTGGAGTCAGCCCCAGCATTTT CASSLSGWSQPQHF
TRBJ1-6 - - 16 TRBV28 TGTGCCAGCCTAACCCCCCGCACAGCCAATAATTCACCCCTCCACTTT CASLTPRTANNSPLHF
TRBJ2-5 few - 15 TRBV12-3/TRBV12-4 TGTGCCAGCAGAGACGACAGGGAGGACCCAGAGACCCAGTACTTC CASRDDREDPETQYF
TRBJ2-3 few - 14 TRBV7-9 TGTGCCAGCAGCGTGGGGTTTGGCACAGATACGCAGTATTTT CASSVGFGTDTQYF
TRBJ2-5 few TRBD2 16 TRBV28 TGTGCCAGCAGCTTAGTCCCGGGGGGGATGGAAGAGACCCAGTACTTC CASSLVPGGMEETQYF
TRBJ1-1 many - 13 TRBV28 TGTGCCAGCAGTTTCGTGATCGGCACTGAAGCTTTCTTT CASSFVIGTEAFF
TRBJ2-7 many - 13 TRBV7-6 TGTGCCAGCAGCTTAGCCCAGAGTTACGAGCAGTACTTC CASSLAQSYEQYF
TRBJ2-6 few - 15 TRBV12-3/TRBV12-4 TGTGCCAGCAGTTTGTTTGCCTCTGGGGCCAACGTCCTGACTTTC CASSLFASGANVLTF
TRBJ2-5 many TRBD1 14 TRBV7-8 TGTGCCAGCAGCTTAGGTGGCAGGGGGGAGACCCAGTACTTC CASSLGGRGETQYF
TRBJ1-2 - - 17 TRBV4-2 TGTGCCAGCAGCCAACAAACCGGTGCTACAGGACCGGGGGGCTACACCTTC CASSQQTGATGPGGYTF
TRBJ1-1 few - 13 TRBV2 TGTGCCGGTTCCGGGGGCGAGGTCACTGAAGCTTTCTTT CAGSGGEVTEAFF
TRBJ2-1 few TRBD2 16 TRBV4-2 TGTGCCAGCAGCCAAGAGAGCGGGGGGGTCGACAATGAGCAGTTCTTC CASSQESGGVDNEQFF
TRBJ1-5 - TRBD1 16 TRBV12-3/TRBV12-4 TGTGCCAGCAGCACCCTGGACAGGGAGGAAGGACAGCCCCAGCATTTT CASSTLDREEGQPQHF
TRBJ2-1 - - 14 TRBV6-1 TGTGCCAGCAGTCCCCGGACATTTTACAATGAGCAGTTCTTC CASSPRTFYNEQFF
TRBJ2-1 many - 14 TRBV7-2 TGTGCCAGCAGCTACGTAAGCTCCTACAATGAGCAGTTCTTC CASSYVSSYNEQFF
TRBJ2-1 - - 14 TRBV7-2 TGTGCCAGCAGCTACTCTGGGCCTTTCAATGAGCAGTTCTTC CASSYSGPFNEQFF
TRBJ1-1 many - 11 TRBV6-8 TGTGCCAGCAGGACGGGGACTGAAGCTTTCTTT CASRTGTEAFF
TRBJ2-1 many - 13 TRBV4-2 TGTGCCAGCACGGGCGGGGGACAGGTTGAGCAGTTCTTC CASTGGGQVEQFF
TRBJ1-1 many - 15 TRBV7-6 TGTGCCAGCAGCTTAAGTGGCGTACTGGACACTGAAGCTTTCTTT CASSLSGVLDTEAFF
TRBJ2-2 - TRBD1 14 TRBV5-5 TGTGCCAGCAGCTGGACAGGACCTACCGGGGAGCTGTTTTTT CASSWTGPTGELFF
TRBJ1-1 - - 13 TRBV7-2 TGTGCCAGCAGCTTAGCGGGGTTACTTGGAGCTTTCTTT CASSLAGLLGAFF
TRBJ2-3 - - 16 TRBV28 TGTGCCAGCAGTTTATGGGCCGGGACTAGCACAGATACGCAGTATTTT CASSLWAGTSTDTQYF